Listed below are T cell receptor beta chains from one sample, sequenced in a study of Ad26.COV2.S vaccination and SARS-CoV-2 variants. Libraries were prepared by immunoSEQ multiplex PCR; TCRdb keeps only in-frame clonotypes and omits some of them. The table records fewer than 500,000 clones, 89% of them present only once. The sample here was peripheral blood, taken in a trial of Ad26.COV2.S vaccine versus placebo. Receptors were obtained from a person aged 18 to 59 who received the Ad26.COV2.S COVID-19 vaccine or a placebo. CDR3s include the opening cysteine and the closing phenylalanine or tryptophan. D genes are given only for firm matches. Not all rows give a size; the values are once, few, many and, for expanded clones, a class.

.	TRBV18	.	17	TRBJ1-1	TGTGCCAGCTCACCTGGGGGGCTTCGAGGAATAAACACTGAAGCTTTCTTT	CASSPGGLRGINTEAFF
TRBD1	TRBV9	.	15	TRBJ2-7	TGTGCCAGCAGCGTAGGCCCGGGACAGGCCTACGAGCAGTACTTC	CASSVGPGQAYEQYF
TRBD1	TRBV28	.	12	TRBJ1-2	TGTGCCAGCACCCTGGGGACAGAAGGCTACACCTTC	CASTLGTEGYTF
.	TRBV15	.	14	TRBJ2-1	TGTGCCACCAGCAGAGGGGCGCCTAACAATGAGCAGTTCTTC	CATSRGAPNNEQFF
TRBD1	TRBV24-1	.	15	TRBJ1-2	TGTGCCACCAGTGCTGAGGACAGGGGAAATGAGGGCTACACCTTC	CATSAEDRGNEGYTF
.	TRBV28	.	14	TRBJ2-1	TGTGCCGCCAGGAGGGGGCCGGGGATGGATGAGCAGTTCTTC	CAARRGPGMDEQFF
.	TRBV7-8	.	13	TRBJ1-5	TGTGCCAGCAGCTTAGGGTTGGATCAGCCCCAGCATTTT	CASSLGLDQPQHF
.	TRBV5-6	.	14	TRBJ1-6	TGTGCCAGCAGCCAGGCCCCCGGGGATTCACCCCTCCACTTT	CASSQAPGDSPLHF
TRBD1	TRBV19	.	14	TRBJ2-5	TGTGCCAGTAGTCCCGGGACAGGGGGAGAGACCCAGTACTTC	CASSPGTGGETQYF
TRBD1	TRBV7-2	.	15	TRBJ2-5	TGTGCCAGCAGCCCCGACAGGGGGCGTGGGGAGACCCAGTACTTC	CASSPDRGRGETQYF
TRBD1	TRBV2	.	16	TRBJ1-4	TGTGCCAGCAGTTCGGTCAGGGGGTGGGCTAATGAAAAACTGTTTTTT	CASSSVRGWANEKLFF
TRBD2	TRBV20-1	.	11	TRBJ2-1	TGCAGTGCTAGGGGGGGGGACGGGCAGTTCTTC	CSARGGDGQFF
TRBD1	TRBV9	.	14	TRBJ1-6	TGTGCCAGCAGCCCCGGGACAGGGAATTCACCCCTCCACTTT	CASSPGTGNSPLHF
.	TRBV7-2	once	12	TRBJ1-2	TGTGCCAGCAGCTCGGGGGCCTATGGCTACACCTTC	CASSSGAYGYTF
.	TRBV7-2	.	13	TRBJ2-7	TGTGCCAGCAGCCAATCCCCTGACTACGAGCAGTACTTC	CASSQSPDYEQYF
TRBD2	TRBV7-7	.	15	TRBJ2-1	TGTGCCAGCAGCTTAGGTGGGGGGGTCTACAATGAGCAGTTCTTC	CASSLGGGVYNEQFF
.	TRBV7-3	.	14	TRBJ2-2	TGTGCCAGCAGCCGGGACTGGAGCACCGGGGAGCTGTTTTTT	CASSRDWSTGELFF
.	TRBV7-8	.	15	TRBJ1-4	TGTGCCAGCAGCACAGGGATGCAGGGTGGGAAAAAACTGTTTTTT	CASSTGMQGGKKLFF
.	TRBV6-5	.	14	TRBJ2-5	TGTGCCAGCATAACCGGGTACCAAGAAGAGACCCAGTACTTC	CASITGYQEETQYF
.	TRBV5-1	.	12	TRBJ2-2	TGCGCCAGCAGCTTCAGCACCGGGGAGCTGTTTTTT	CASSFSTGELFF
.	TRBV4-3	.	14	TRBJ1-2	TGCGCCAGCAGCCAAGATTGGCTCGTAGAGGGCTACACCTTC	CASSQDWLVEGYTF
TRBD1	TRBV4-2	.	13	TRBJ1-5	TGTGCCAGCAGCCAGTCAGGGGGAAGTATCCAGCATTTT	CASSQSGGSIQHF
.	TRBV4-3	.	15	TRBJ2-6	TGCGCCAGCAGCCAGCAGGGGCCTGGGGCCAACGTCCTGACTTTC	CASSQQGPGANVLTF
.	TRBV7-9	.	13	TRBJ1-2	TGTGCCAGCAGCTTAGACCTTACGTCCGGCTACACCTTC	CASSLDLTSGYTF
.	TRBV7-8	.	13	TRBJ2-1	TGTGCCAGCAGCTTTCACGGATACAATGAGCAGTTCTTC	CASSFHGYNEQFF
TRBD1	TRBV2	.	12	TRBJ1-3	TGTGCCAGCAGCGACAGGGACGTAGCCATATATTTT	CASSDRDVAIYF
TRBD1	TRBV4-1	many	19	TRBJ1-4	TGCGCCAGCAGTCCAAACCCCGGGACAGGGTTTGCGACTAATGAAAAACTGTTTTTT	CASSPNPGTGFATNEKLFF
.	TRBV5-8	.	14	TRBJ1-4	TGTGCCAGCAGCTTGACGCAGGTAGCTGAAAAACTGTTTTTT	CASSLTQVAEKLFF
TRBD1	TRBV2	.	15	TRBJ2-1	TGTGCCAGCCTCCGACCGGGACAGGGCTACAATGAGCAGTTCTTC	CASLRPGQGYNEQFF
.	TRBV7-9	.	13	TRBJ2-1	TGTGCCAGCAGCTTCCCTGGGGGCATGTGGCAGTTCTTC	CASSFPGGMWQFF
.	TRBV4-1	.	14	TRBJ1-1	TGCGCCAGCAGCCCGGGACCTTCGAACACTGAAGCTTTCTTT	CASSPGPSNTEAFF
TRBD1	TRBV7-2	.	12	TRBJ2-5	TGTGCCAGCAGCTTGGACAGGGGGACCCAGTACTTC	CASSLDRGTQYF
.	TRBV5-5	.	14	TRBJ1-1	TGTGCCAGCAGCTTACAAGCTTTGAACACTGAAGCTTTCTTT	CASSLQALNTEAFF